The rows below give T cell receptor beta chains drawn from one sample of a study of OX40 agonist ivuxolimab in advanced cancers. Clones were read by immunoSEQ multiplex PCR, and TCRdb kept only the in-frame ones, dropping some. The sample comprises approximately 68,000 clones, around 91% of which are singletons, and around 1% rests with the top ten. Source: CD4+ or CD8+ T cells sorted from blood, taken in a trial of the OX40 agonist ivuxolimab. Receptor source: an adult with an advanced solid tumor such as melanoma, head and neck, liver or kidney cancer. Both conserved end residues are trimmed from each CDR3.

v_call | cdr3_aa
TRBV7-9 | ASSSGRDSSYEQY
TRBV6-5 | ASRPPGSTEAF
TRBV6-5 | ASSYTTGQYYEQY
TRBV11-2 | ASSSPRGTGGSGANVLT
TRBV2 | ASSEGQRHEKLF
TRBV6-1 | ASGVLGLAAEQF
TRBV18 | ASSPRDRVYNEQF
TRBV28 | ASSLPGQGSNQPQH
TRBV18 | ASSPRGRPYNSPLH
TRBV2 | ASFRTGENEQF
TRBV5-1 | ASSVGAPQETQY
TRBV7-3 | ASSQKTGTFDEQY
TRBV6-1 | ASMTTTLSYEQY
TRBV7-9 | ATRGDNGGTDTQY
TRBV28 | ASSPQIGGSSYNSPLH
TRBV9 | ASSPRTSQDTQY
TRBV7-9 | ASQVEVVTEAF
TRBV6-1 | ASSWTANTGELF
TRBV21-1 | ASSQRGAGADTQY
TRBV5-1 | ASSLRGDSNQPQH
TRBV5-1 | ASSFDRGINTEAF
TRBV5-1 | ASSPGQDYYGYT
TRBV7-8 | ASSRDGNYGYT
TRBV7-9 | ASSLEPGGSTDTQY
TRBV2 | ASSVGQANTEAF
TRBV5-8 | ASSFRGDQPQH
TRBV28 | ASSSRKGGNYGYT
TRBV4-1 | ASSLGQGSEQY
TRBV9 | ASSPRQGRANTEAF
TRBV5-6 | ASSPVDGANYGYT
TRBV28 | ASRGRQGIQPQH
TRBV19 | ASSYGQGYEQY
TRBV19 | ASSIGDTQY
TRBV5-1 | ASSSGPLGPTGETQY
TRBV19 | ASSKAGTMNTEAF
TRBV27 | ASSPIPLTGGQETQY
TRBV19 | ASSPAMGSEQY
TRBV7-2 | ASSSGSRGYGYT
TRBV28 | ASSSFGQDWPKNIQY
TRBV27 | ASSRAGALNEQF
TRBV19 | ASSVSGTSDTQY
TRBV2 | ASSGYKGSSGNTIY
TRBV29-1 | SVGLPAYGAYEQY
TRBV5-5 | ASSRFDTQY
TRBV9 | ASSVEGRDNEQF
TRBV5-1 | ASSLAGGQGKNEQF
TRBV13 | ASSLTRQSYEQY
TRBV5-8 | ASRSRQGAHYGYT
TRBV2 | ASNKGDSKLEAF
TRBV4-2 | ASSQENSGRAQGAYNEQF